The clone carrying this TCR beta chain has a handful of counts. Its antigen remains unknown. The record originates from a study of T-cell memory formation after mild COVID-19. Background on the study: Largely donor-specific TCR clusters were found.

TCR alpha and TCR beta cDNA libraries with sample barcodes and UMIs came from 5'RACE using constant-segment primers. Each CDR3 protein gets one entry after TCRdb re-called the 5' RACE reads with MiXCR. The sample contains 350,000 to 450,000 distinct CDR3 sequences, around 28% of which appear only once. CDR1 and CDR2 (germline): SGHRS, YFSETQ. There are 15 residues in the CDR3. The ends were cut back, 4 bases at V and 6 bases at J, with 20 bases in the middle. Points from the study as a whole: Nothing confirmed that second-wave clones peaking on day 37 were specific for SARS-CoV-2.

This TCR derives from an adult woman who had mild COVID-19 (a few samples of this study predate the infection). Cell type and time point are not known. The sample taken for sequencing was PBMCs or a T cell subset sorted from them (not recorded which). The chain combines TRBV5-1 with TRBJ2-7; the D gene could be TRBD1 or TRBD2 (7 bases each). CDR3 sequence reads: CASSRGDRWTVEQYF. The CDR3 nucleotides read TGCGCCAGCAGCCGGGGGGACAGATGGACAGTCGAGCAGTACTTC.